This record concerns one T cell receptor (beta chain) sequence. This record comes from a study of T cells in Graves' hyperthyroidism and ophthalmopathy. Regions amplified from RNA transcripts were the TCR beta CDR3 regions. The HTBI set primed first-round TCR CDR3 RT-PCR. TCRdb passed the multiplex PCR reads through MiXCR, listing each CDR3 protein once. Here the sample spans 700,000 or so distinct CDR3 sequences, about a sixth being singletons. The V and J ends lost 3 bases and 5 bases respectively, with 15 bases between them. CDR1 is DFQATT and CDR2 is SNEGSKA in the germline V gene (reference sequence). The CDR3 runs 14 residues.

This TCR came from a man in his late teens or twenties with Graves' hyperthyroidism. V is TRBV20-1 and J is TRBJ2-3; D is ambiguous. Source material: blood. The CDR3, as DNA: TGCAGTGCTAGCCCGTCTCTCAGTGGAGATACGCAGTATTTT. Its protein is CSASPSLSGDTQYF.